Presented here are 19 T cell receptor beta chains from one specimen sequenced in a study of sequential checkpoint blockade in melanoma. Noted treatment: randomized to nivolumab then ipilimumab (arm A) or the reverse (arm B). Only in-frame clones appear in the TCRdb table, and some are missing; sequencing was by immunoSEQ multiplex PCR. The sample has 16,000 or so clones, just under 95% seen once. Source: CD8+ T cells sorted from blood (inferred from file names), taken from a patient given nivolumab and ipilimumab in sequence. All receptors derive from a human donor with melanoma.

The rearrangement links TRBV28 to TRBJ2-7, with D perhaps matching TRBD1 (5 bases). CDR1 and CDR2 from the germline V gene are MDHEN and SYDVKM. V was cut by 8 bases and J by 0 bases, with 14 bases left in between. The length of the CDR3 is 14 residues. CDR3 sequence: CASAGRQSSYEQYV. The CDR3 nucleotides read TGTGCCAGCGCCGGTCGACAGAGCTCCTACGAGCAGTACGTC.

The V gene is TRBV19, the J gene TRBJ1-3; tentatively, D is TRBD1 (5 bases). This CDR3 has 15 residues. Trimming pared 7 bases from V and 0 bases from J, leaving 13 bases between. CDR1 and CDR2 (germline): LNHDA, SQIVND (reference sequence). DNA of the CDR3: TGTGCCAGTAACCCCTGGGGCGGCTCTGGAAACACCATATATTTT. Its translation is CASNPWGGSGNTIYF. Based on the CDR3 plus reference TRBV19 and TRBJ1-3, the full variable domain is DGGITQSPKYLFRKEGQNVTLSCEQNLNHDAMYWYRQDPGQGLRLIYYSQIVNDFQKGDIAEGYSVSREKKESFPLTVTSAQKNPTAFYLCASNPWGGSGNTIYFGEGSWLTVV.

V usage is TRBV28 and J usage is TRBJ2-7; 8 bases are shared with TRBD2. Looked up from germline, CDR1 is MDHEN and CDR2 is SYDVKM. The CDR3 runs 14 residues. The junction had 7 bases not matched to a gene; V was cut back by 7 bases and J by 2 bases. CDR3 amino acids: CASILSGGTYEQYF. CDR3 DNA sequence: TGTGCCAGCATTCTCAGCGGGGGTACCTACGAGCAGTACTTC.

The J gene is TRBJ2-7, the V gene TRBV27, with a possible D match to TRBD2 (5 bases). The CDR3 spans 15 residues. Per germline, CDR1 MNHEY and CDR2 SMNVEV (reference sequence). Trimming pared 2 bases from V and 2 bases from J, leaving 13 bases between. CDR3 sequence reads: CASSLRGGQTYEQYV. The CDR3 region has the DNA TGTGCCAGCAGTTTAAGAGGCGGGCAGACCTACGAGCAGTACGTC.

V and J are TRBV27 and TRBJ2-7, with TRBD1 matching over 7 bases. With V trimmed by 6 bases and J by 4 bases, 15 bases remained unmatched. The germline V gene has CDR1 MNHEY and CDR2 SMNVEV (reference sequence). The CDR3 has 16 amino acids. The CDR3, as DNA: TGTGCCAGCAGCCCTGGCACCGGGACAGCATTTTACGAGCAGTACGTC. Its translation: CASSPGTGTAFYEQYV.

The sample holds a few counts of this clone. The genes are TRBV10-3 and TRBJ1-3; D perhaps matches TRBD1 (6 bases). The germline V gene has CDR1 ENHRY and CDR2 SYGVKD. V was cut by 11 bases and J by 4 bases, with 18 bases left in between. The CDR3 spans 14 residues. In DNA form, the CDR3 reads TGTGCCTCCAGAGGGGGGGCAGGCGGAAACACCATATATTTT. It yields the protein CASRGGAGGNTIYF.

The chain recombines TRBV30 with TRBJ2-7; D possibly corresponds to TRBD1 (7 bases). Germline-derived CDR1 and CDR2 are GTSNPN and SVGIG (reference sequence). Trimming cost V 2 bases and J 6 bases, with 11 bases left between them. The CDR3 runs to 12 residues. As DNA, the CDR3 is TGTGCCTGGAGTTCAGGGGGGAGCGAGCAGTACTTC. It yields the protein CAWSSGGSEQYF.

V is TRBV29-1 and J is TRBJ1-1; weak D call: TRBD1 (6 bases). Germline assignment: CDR1 SQVTM and CDR2 ANQGSEA. Trimming took 1 base from V and 1 from J, leaving 10 bases between them. CDR3 size: 14 residues. The CDR3 region is CSVEGQGSNTEAFF. Written as DNA, the CDR3 is TGCAGCGTTGAAGGGCAGGGGTCGAACACTGAAGCTTTCTTT. Full variable domain (outside the CDR3, taken from reference TRBV29-1 and TRBJ1-1): SAVISQKPSRDICQRGTSLTIQCQVDSQVTMMFWYRQQPGQSLTLIATANQGSEATYESGFVIDKFPISRPNLTFSTLTVSNMSPEDSSIYLCSVEGQGSNTEAFFGQGTRLTVV.

This clone turned up a few times. The chain recombines TRBV30 with TRBJ1-4; TRBD1 matches at 7 bases. The ends lost 4 bases at V and 6 bases at J; junction bases unmatched: 5. This CDR3 has 13 residues. The V gene's germline CDR1 is GTSNPN and CDR2 SVGIG (reference sequence). The CDR3 here is CAWTHTGDEKLFF. As DNA, the CDR3 is TGTGCCTGGACACACACAGGGGATGAAAAACTGTTTTTT.

This clone was counted a single time. The rearrangement links TRBV7-8 to TRBJ1-2, with D possibly matching TRBD1 (6 bases). Germline V CDR1 and CDR2: SGHVS, FQNEAQ. V shed 1 base and J shed 4 bases, with 10 bases lying between them. There are 14 residues in the CDR3. The CDR3 nucleotides are TGTGCCAGCAGCTTAGTAGACAGGTTCTATGGCTACACCTTC. Protein product: CASSLVDRFYGYTF.

This clone occurred once. This rearrangement joins TRBV4-1 to TRBJ1-1; D is perhaps TRBD1 (5 bases). The CDR3 contains 12 residues. V lost 5 bases to trimming and J lost 5 bases, with 9 bases between them. CDR1 and CDR2 (germline): MGHRA, YSYEKL. The CDR3 bases are TGCGCCAGCAGCTACCGGGGGACTGAAGCTTTCTTT. Its protein product is CASSYRGTEAFF.

V is TRBV7-8 and J is TRBJ2-7, with 7 positions matching TRBD1. The V gene end was trimmed by 3 bases and the J gene end by 4 bases; junction bases not matched to a gene: 3. The CDR3 covers 13 residues. CDR1 is SGHVS and CDR2 is FQNEAQ in the germline V gene. The CDR3 loop reads CASSLGQLYEQYF. In DNA form, the CDR3 reads TGTGCCAGCAGCTTGGGACAGCTGTACGAGCAGTACTTC.

The genes are TRBV30 and TRBJ2-7; TRBD1 matches at 11 bases. Germline trimming cut 1 base from V and 0 bases from J; bases unmatched to any gene: 2. The CDR3 has 15 amino acids. Germline V gene lookup returns CDR1 GTSNPN and CDR2 SVGIG (reference sequence). CDR3 bases: TGTGCCTGGAGTGGAGGACAGGGGGCCTCCTACGAGCAGTACTTC. It specifies CAWSGGQGASYEQYF.

The V call is TRBV2, the J call TRBJ2-7, with TRBD1 as a possible D gene (6 bases). The germline gives CDR1 SNHLY, CDR2 FYNNEI. V gave up 6 bases and J gave up 5 bases, with 11 bases separating them. This CDR3 spans 12 amino acids. CDR3 bases: TGTGCCAGCAGATGGGACAATAACGAGCAGTACTTC. Residues: CASRWDNNEQYF. The entire variable domain, with the rest obtained from reference TRBV2 and TRBJ2-7, is as follows: EPEVTQTPSHQVTQMGQEVILRCVPISNHLYFYWYRQILGQKVEFLVSFYNNEISEKSEIFDDQFSVERPDGSNFTLKIRSTKLEDSAMYFCASRWDNNEQYFGPGTRLTVT.

This chain joins TRBV11-2 and TRBJ1-2; TRBD1 is a possible D gene (5 bases). V was clipped by 5 bases and J by 4 bases, with 14 bases between them. This CDR3 is 14 amino acids long. CDR1 and CDR2 (germline): SGHAT, FQNNGV. The CDR3 DNA reads as TGTGCCAGCAGCGGGAGGGGAATCGGCTATGGCTACACCTTC. It codes for CASSGRGIGYGYTF.

This clone was detected only once. The chain links TRBV19 to TRBJ2-1; 7 nucleotides line up with TRBD1. The CDR3 is made up of 13 amino acids. From germline, CDR1 is LNHDA and CDR2 SQIVND (reference sequence). J gave up 6 bases and V 7 bases, and 6 bases lay outside the gene matches. For the CDR3, the DNA is TGTGCCAGTACCATAAGACAGGGCAATGAGCAGTTCTTC. Translation: CASTIRQGNEQFF.

The CDR3, as DNA: TGTGCCAGTACCCCCCCCGACAGGCCCAGCCAGCCCCAGCATTTT. This encodes CASTPPDRPSQPQHF. The chain joins TRBV19 to TRBJ1-5; D is possibly TRBD1 (6 bases). V was trimmed by 7 bases and J by 7 bases, leaving 20 bases between them. Germline assignment: CDR1 LNHDA and CDR2 SQIVND (reference sequence). The CDR3 extends over 15 amino acids.

CDR3 sequence: CASSQPFPGTSGYYEQYF. Written as DNA, the CDR3 is TGTGCCAGCTCACAGCCGTTTCCCGGGACTAGCGGTTACTACGAGCAGTACTTC. V and J are TRBV18 and TRBJ2-5; 11 bases are a match to TRBD2. The DNA end lines up better with TRBJ2-7; the J call may be wrong. There are 18 residues in the CDR3. The V gene's germline CDR1 is KGHSH and CDR2 LQKENI.

The V gene is TRBV15, the J gene TRBJ2-7; 9 nucleotides align to TRBD1. The CDR3 extends over 15 amino acids. Germline CDR1 is LNHNV and CDR2 is YYDKDF (reference sequence). J gave up 3 bases and V 1 base, and 4 bases lay outside the gene matches. CDR3 DNA sequence: TGTGCCACCAGCAGAGTAGGGGACAGGGTCTACGAGCAGTACTTC. The encoded protein is CATSRVGDRVYEQYF.